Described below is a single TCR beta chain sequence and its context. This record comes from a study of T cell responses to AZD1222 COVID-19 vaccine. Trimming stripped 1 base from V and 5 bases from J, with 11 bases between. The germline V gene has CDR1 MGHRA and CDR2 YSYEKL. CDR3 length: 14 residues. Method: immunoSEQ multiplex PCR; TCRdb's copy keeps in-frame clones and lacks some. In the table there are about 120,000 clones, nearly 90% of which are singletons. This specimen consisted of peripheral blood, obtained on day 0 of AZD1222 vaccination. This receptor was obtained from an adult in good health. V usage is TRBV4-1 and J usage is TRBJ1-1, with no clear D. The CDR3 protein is CASSQGIRWTEAFF. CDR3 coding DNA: TGCGCCAGCAGCCAAGGGATAAGGTGGACTGAAGCTTTCTTT.